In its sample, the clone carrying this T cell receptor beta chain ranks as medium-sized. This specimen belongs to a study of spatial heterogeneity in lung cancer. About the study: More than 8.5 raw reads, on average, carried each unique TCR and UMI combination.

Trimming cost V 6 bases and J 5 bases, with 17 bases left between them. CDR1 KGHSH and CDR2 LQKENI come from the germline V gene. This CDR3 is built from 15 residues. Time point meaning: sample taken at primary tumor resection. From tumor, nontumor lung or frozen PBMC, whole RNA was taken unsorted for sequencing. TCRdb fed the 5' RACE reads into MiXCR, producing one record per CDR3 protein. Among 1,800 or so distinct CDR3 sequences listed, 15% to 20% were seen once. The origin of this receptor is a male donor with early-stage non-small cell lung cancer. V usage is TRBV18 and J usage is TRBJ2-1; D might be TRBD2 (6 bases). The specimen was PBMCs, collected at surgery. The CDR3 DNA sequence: TGTGCCAGCTCGCGGATAGCGGCGGCGAACAATGAGCAGTTCTTC. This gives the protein CASSRIAAANNEQFF.